These 27 T cell receptor beta chains came from one sample sequenced in a study of T cell repertoires in cytomegalovirus infection (dated by TCRdb to the late 2010s). Sequencing instrument: Illumina HiSeq 1500. Clones were called with MiXCR by TCRdb after fastp trimmed the public reads at Q25, and only in-frame beta chains were retained. Every CDR3 protein is listed once, alongside the most common genes and DNA of its rows. The sample records approximately 500,000 distinct CDR3 sequences, approximately 11% of which are singletons. Clones ranked in the top ten supply around 9.6% of the sample. Sequenced input: PBMCs. The receptors come from a human donor in good health (CMV status not recorded). Some clones in this sample may be carry-over from other donors' samples.

This clonotype occurred a few times. The V call is TRBV7-6, the J call TRBJ2-7, with 14 bases identical to TRBD2. CDR1 and CDR2 from the germline V gene are SGHVS and FNYEAQ. The CDR3 is made up of 17 amino acids. Trimming at V came to 5 bases and at J to 3 bases, leaving 9 bases not matched to a gene. In DNA, the CDR3 is TGTGCCAGCAGCCCGCCGGGACTAGCGGGAGTAGGCTACGAGCAGTACTTC. This translates into CASSPPGLAGVGYEQYF.

The sample holds many counts of this clonotype. The rearrangement joins TRBV7-2 to TRBJ2-3; TRBD1 agrees at 10 bases. Per the germline V gene, CDR1 is SGHTA and CDR2 is FQGNSA. Trimming removed 5 bases from V and 1 base from J; junction bases left unmatched: 6. The length of the CDR3 is 16 residues. CDR3 in amino acids: CASSTQGTGGTDTQYF. In nucleotides, the CDR3 is TGTGCCAGCAGCACCCAAGGGACAGGGGGCACAGATACGCAGTATTTT.

This clonotype was counted many times. The chain uses TRBV7-9 and TRBJ1-2; tentatively, D is TRBD1 (5 bases). V was clipped by 6 bases and J by 6 bases, with 17 bases between them. Germline lookup yields CDR1 SEHNR and CDR2 FQNEAQ (reference sequence). The length of the CDR3 is 14 residues. The CDR3 DNA is TGTGCCAGCAGTCGACCGGGACCTGGAGATGGCTACACCTTC. This gives the protein CASSRPGPGDGYTF. The full variable domain, with the rest looked up from reference TRBV7-9 and TRBJ1-2, is DTGVSQNPRHKITKRGQNVTFRCDPISEHNRLYWYRQTLGQGPEFLTYFQNEAQLEKSRLLSDRFSAERPKGSFSTLEIQRTEQGDSAMYLCASSRPGPGDGYTFGSGTRLTVV.

At least ten counts were recorded for this clonotype. This sequence joins TRBV6-2 or TRBV6-3 and TRBJ2-1; 7 bases map to TRBD1. In germline, CDR1 is MNHEY, CDR2 SVGEGT. The CDR3 loop spans 14 amino acids. V was pared by 7 bases and J by 4 bases, with 7 bases of the junction left unmatched. CDR3: CASMLGGTYNEQFF. The CDR3 bases are TGTGCCAGCATGTTAGGGGGCACTTACAATGAGCAGTTCTTC.

The sample holds many counts of this clonotype. The chain couples TRBV6-1 to TRBJ1-6; TRBD1 agrees at 7 bases. V trimming: 5 bases; J trimming: 6 bases; junction bases outside the gene matches: 7. CDR1 and CDR2 (germline): MNHNS, SASEGT. This CDR3 is 15 amino acids long. The CDR3, as DNA: TGTGCCAGCAGTCTACTGTGGGACAGTAATTCACCCCTCCACTTT. Its protein is CASSLLWDSNSPLHF.

This clonotype has ten or more counts. At one of its ends the junction is not consistent with the germline gene, which may arise from a read error. CDR3 sequence (DNA): TGTGCCAGCAGCCTTTTTACAGGGGCCCACTCTCACTTC. As protein: CASSLFTGAHSHF. The chain has TRBV7-9 and TRBJ2-7, with 7 positions matching TRBD1. Germline CDR1 reads SEHNR; CDR2 reads FQNEAQ (reference sequence). This CDR3 is built from 13 residues.

The rearrangement links TRBV4-2 to TRBJ2-2; a possible D gene is TRBD2 (7 bases). With 5 bases removed from V and 7 bases from J, the gap between germline ends came to 14 bases. In germline, CDR1 is LGHNA, CDR2 YNFKEQ. The CDR3 contains 14 residues. In DNA form, the CDR3 reads TGTGCCAGCAGCGATAGGGGGAGGGGCGGGGAGCTGTTTTTT. It codes for CASSDRGRGGELFF.

This clonotype showed up many times. This rearrangement joins TRBV5-1 to TRBJ1-1; D is possibly TRBD1 (5 bases). This CDR3 is 15 amino acids long. The V gene's germline CDR1 is SGHRS and CDR2 YFSETQ. Trimming removed 7 bases at V and 0 bases at J, with 16 bases between. CDR3 coding DNA: TGCGCCAGCTTTAATGGAGGGACCATGAACACTGAAGCTTTCTTT. It is translated as CASFNGGTMNTEAFF.

This clonotype came up a few times. This chain uses TRBV6-5 with TRBJ1-2; maybe TRBD1 (5 bases). The CDR3 length is 14 residues. Trimming pared 7 bases from V and 5 bases from J, leaving 17 bases between. The V gene's germline CDR1 is MNHEY and CDR2 SVGAGI. CDR3 loop: CASTLGRGGYGYTF. The CDR3, as DNA: TGTGCCAGCACCCTGGGAAGGGGTGGATATGGCTACACCTTC.

This clonotype was recorded at least ten times. The chain has TRBV4-1 and TRBJ2-4, with D possibly being TRBD2 (6 bases). The CDR3 consists of 15 residues. In germline, CDR1 is MGHRA, CDR2 YSYEKL. V shed 0 bases and J shed 5 bases, with 11 bases lying between them. The chain's CDR3 is CASSQEGRRENIQYF. Written as DNA, the CDR3 is TGCGCCAGCAGCCAAGAAGGGAGGCGGGAAAACATTCAGTACTTC.

This clonotype was detected many times. This chain joins TRBV6-6 and TRBJ1-1; 7 nucleotides agree with TRBD1. Germline V lookup: CDR1 MNHNY, CDR2 SVGAGI (reference sequence). CDR3 size: 16 residues. V shed 7 bases, J shed 0 bases, and the junction held 11 bases outside the gene matches. The DNA for the CDR3 is TGTGCCAGCACTACGGACAGGCTTGGGGTGAACACTGAAGCTTTCTTT. It specifies CASTTDRLGVNTEAFF.

The table lists this clonotype with many counts. The rearrangement links TRBV7-9 to TRBJ1-2; TRBD1 might be the D (6 bases). V was cut by 1 base and J by 5 bases, with 20 bases left in between. The CDR3 has 17 residues. Germline V gives CDR1 SEHNR, CDR2 FQNEAQ (reference sequence). The CDR3 loop reads CASSLEGGQGIFYGYTF. Written as DNA, the CDR3 is TGTGCCAGCAGCTTAGAAGGAGGGCAGGGGATCTTTTATGGCTACACCTTC.

This clonotype was observed many times. V and J are TRBV7-9 and TRBJ2-1, with 8 bases identical to TRBD2. The germline V gene encodes CDR1 SEHNR and CDR2 FQNEAQ (reference sequence). The CDR3 extends over 15 amino acids. Trimming cost V 2 bases and J 4 bases; bases outside gene matches: 4. CDR3 protein: CASSLLIAGYNEQFF. CDR3 nucleotides: TGTGCCAGCAGCTTATTAATAGCGGGGTACAATGAGCAGTTCTTC.

The chain combines TRBV27 with TRBJ1-5, with a tentative D call TRBD1 (6 bases). Germline V gene data show CDR1 as MNHEY and CDR2 as SMNVEV (reference sequence). The CDR3 runs 15 residues. V dropped 2 bases and J dropped 0 bases, with 8 bases sitting between them. The chain's CDR3 is CASSLRGASNQPQHF. CDR3 in DNA: TGTGCCAGCAGTTTAAGGGGGGCTAGCAATCAGCCCCAGCATTTT.

The sample holds many counts of this clonotype. Here the CDR3 DNA reads TGTGCCAGCAGTGAATTGTGGGGGCTCAGCTATGGCTACACCTTC. Encoded protein: CASSELWGLSYGYTF. The chain links TRBV6-1 to TRBJ1-2; the D gene is possibly TRBD1 (6 bases). Germline assignment: CDR1 MNHNS and CDR2 SASEGT. This CDR3 has 15 amino acids. Trimming removed 2 bases from V and 4 bases from J, with 14 bases in between.

The sample holds many counts of this clonotype. The chain uses TRBV20-1 and TRBJ1-2; D is uncertain. From germline, CDR1 is DFQATT and CDR2 SNEGSKA (reference sequence). The CDR3 runs 11 residues. The V gene lost 0 bases and the J gene lost 8 bases, with 7 bases spanning the gap. CDR3 loop: CSAREQWGYTF. For the CDR3, the DNA is TGCAGTGCTAGAGAACAGTGGGGCTACACCTTC.

This clonotype showed up many times. This chain connects TRBV12-3 or TRBV12-4 to TRBJ2-2; D is undetermined. The CDR3 runs 12 residues. Deletions cut 6 bases from V and 4 bases from J, with 6 bases between. Here the CDR3 DNA reads TGTGCCAGCAGGGTCTCCACCGGGGAGCTGTTTTTT. Translating gives CASRVSTGELFF.

This clonotype was counted ten times or more. DNA of the CDR3: TGTGCCAGCAGCTTAGACCCCGGGGGCGATAACACCATATATTTT. The encoded protein is CASSLDPGGDNTIYF. The V and J genes are TRBV7-2 and TRBJ1-3; possible D gene TRBD1, 6 bases. The V end lost 1 base, the J end lost 7 bases, and 14 bases lay between the germline ends. Per the germline V gene, CDR1 is SGHTA and CDR2 is FQGNSA. The CDR3 length is 15 residues. Filled out from reference TRBV7-2 and TRBJ1-3, the complete variable domain reads GAGVSQSPSNKVTEKGKDVELRCDPISGHTALYWYRQSLGQGLEFLIYFQGNSAPDKSGLPSDRFSAERTGGSVSTLTIQRTQQEDSAVYLCASSLDPGGDNTIYFGEGSWLTVV.

This clonotype came up a few times. The chain recombines TRBV19 with TRBJ1-1; D remains ambiguous. CDR1 and CDR2 (germline): LNHDA, SQIVND (reference sequence). V lost 2 bases to trimming and J lost 1 base, with 8 bases between them. This CDR3 region has 14 residues. CDR3 amino acids: CASSINKQNTEAFF. CDR3 in DNA: TGTGCCAGTAGTATAAACAAACAGAACACTGAAGCTTTCTTT.

This clonotype came up a few times. The V call is TRBV19, the J call TRBJ2-7; D possibly matches TRBD1 or TRBD2 (7 bases each). The germline V and J ends were trimmed by 6 bases and 5 bases, with 17 bases remaining between them. The V gene's germline CDR1 is LNHDA and CDR2 SQIVND (reference sequence). The CDR3 consists of 14 residues. CDR3 sequence: CASRFRGGSDEQYF. Written as DNA, the CDR3 is TGTGCCAGTAGGTTCAGGGGGGGCAGCGACGAGCAGTACTTC.

The V and J genes are TRBV20-1 and TRBJ2-2; D possibly uses TRBD1 or TRBD2 (5 bases each). There are 15 residues in the CDR3. Germline CDR1 is DFQATT and CDR2 is SNEGSKA (reference sequence). V lost 5 bases, J lost 1 base, and 14 bases lay in between. The DNA for the CDR3 is TGCAGTGCTCGCCCCGGGACGAGGAACACCGGGGAGCTGTTTTTT. As protein: CSARPGTRNTGELFF.

The table lists this clonotype with many counts. This rearrangement joins TRBV12-3 or TRBV12-4 to TRBJ1-5; D call uncertain. This CDR3 has 14 residues. Trimming stripped 6 bases from V and 3 bases from J, with 12 bases between. Here the CDR3 DNA reads TGTGCCAGCAGCCTTGGTCCGAACAATCAGCCCCAGCATTTT. Translated, it gives CASSLGPNNQPQHF.

This clonotype was seen a handful of times. V usage is TRBV5-4 and J usage is TRBJ2-2; no clear D. V gave up 0 bases and J gave up 4 bases, with 10 bases separating them. This CDR3 has 15 residues. Germline V CDR1 and CDR2: SGHNT, YYREEE (reference sequence). CDR3 loop: CASSLEAELTGELFF. The CDR3 DNA reads TGTGCCAGCAGCTTGGAGGCAGAGCTCACCGGGGAGCTGTTTTTT. Combining the CDR3 with reference TRBV5-4 and TRBJ2-2 gives the whole variable domain ETGVTQSPTHLIKTRGQQVTLRCSSQSGHNTVSWYQQALGQGPQFIFQYYREEENGRGNFPPRFSGLQFPNYSSELNVNALELDDSALYLCASSLEAELTGELFFGEGSRLTVL.

This clonotype was seen at least ten times. This chain uses TRBV23-1 with TRBJ2-5; D gene ambiguous. TRBV23-1 is assigned to the ORF class and has an uncertain function. The CDR3 has 15 amino acids. V was trimmed by 2 bases and J by 3 bases, leaving 13 bases between them. The CDR3 loop is CASSQRALLEETQYF. In DNA, the CDR3 is TGCGCCAGCAGTCAAAGGGCCCTCCTTGAAGAGACCCAGTACTTC.

This clonotype has at least ten counts. The chain has TRBV7-6 and TRBJ2-1, with a possible D match to TRBD2 (6 bases). The CDR3 covers 15 residues. Germline V gene data show CDR1 as SGHVS and CDR2 as FNYEAQ. The V end was cut by 5 bases, the J end by 9 bases, with 20 bases between. The CDR3 spells CASSPRDSRFSEQFF. The CDR3 bases are TGTGCCAGCAGCCCCCGGGACTCGAGATTCAGTGAGCAGTTCTTC.

This clonotype was picked up a small number of times. The chain recombines TRBV29-1 with TRBJ2-7; the D gene is possibly TRBD1 (5 bases). CDR1 is SQVTM, CDR2 ANQGSEA, per germline. Trimming removed 4 bases from V and 5 bases from J, with 15 bases in between. The CDR3 spans 13 residues. In nucleotides, the CDR3 is TGCAGCGTTGTTGCAGGGTATAACGACGAGCAGTACTTC. Amino acids: CSVVAGYNDEQYF.

This clonotype was seen a few times. The V and J genes are TRBV5-6 and TRBJ2-6; D remains ambiguous. The V and J ends lost 4 bases and 2 bases respectively, with 7 bases between them. There are 14 residues in the CDR3. The germline CDR1 and CDR2 sequences are SGHDT and YYEEEE. The CDR3 DNA reads as TGTGCCAGCAGCCCTGTAGCTGGGGCCAACGTCCTGACTTTC. Its protein is CASSPVAGANVLTF.